This passage covers 20 T cell receptor beta chains from one sample sequenced in a study of CD8 T cells in ankylosing spondylitis. TCRdb itself ran the 5' RACE reads through MiXCR, one entry per CDR3 protein. Of 100,000 or so distinct CDR3 sequences detected, around 8.3% appear once; the ten largest clones hold under 35%. The study, taken as a whole, reports: One TCR beta motif, made up of roughly eight highly homologous variants, appeared characteristic of ankylosing spondylitis blood.

The antigens these receptors bind are not known. The sequencing input was blood, either unsorted or a sorted T cell fraction (not recorded which). These receptors all stem from a male donor with ankylosing spondylitis.

This clonotype has at least ten counts. The rearrangement uses TRBV20-1 and TRBJ2-1; 7 nucleotides agree with TRBD1. Germline CDR1 DFQATT, CDR2 SNEGSKA (reference sequence). The CDR3 spans 13 residues. CDR3 in amino acids: CSIPGTDYNEQFF. For the CDR3, the DNA is TGCTCTATCCCGGGGACAGACTACAATGAGCAGTTCTTC.

The sample holds many counts of this clonotype. The genes are TRBV7-8 and TRBJ2-1; TRBD2 matches at 10 bases. The V segment lost 9 bases and the J segment 3 bases; nucleotides outside the gene matches: 2. The CDR3 sequence is 13 residues long. From germline, CDR1 is SGHVS and CDR2 FQNEAQ. Here the CDR3 DNA reads TGTGCCAGTAGGACTAGCGGCTACAATGAGCAGTTCTTC. This encodes CASRTSGYNEQFF.

The gene calls are TRBV2 and TRBJ1-1, with D perhaps TRBD1 (6 bases). Germline CDR1 SNHLY, CDR2 FYNNEI. The germline V and J ends were trimmed by 3 bases and 5 bases, with 13 bases remaining between them. This CDR3 comprises 14 residues. Here the CDR3 reads CASSELQGETEAFF. CDR3 nucleotides: TGTGCCAGCAGTGAGTTACAGGGAGAGACTGAAGCTTTCTTT.

The rearrangement joins TRBV13 to TRBJ2-1, with TRBD2 matching 12 bases. The CDR3 has 16 amino acids. The trim removed 5 bases at V and 7 bases at J, leaving 9 bases unmatched. From germline, CDR1 is PRHDT and CDR2 FYEKMQ (reference sequence). The CDR3 spells CASSTPSGRGVNEQFF. Here the CDR3 DNA reads TGTGCCAGCAGCACTCCTAGCGGGAGGGGTGTAAATGAGCAGTTCTTC.

The chain recombines TRBV27 with TRBJ1-2, with 10 bases matching TRBD1. The CDR3 has 13 residues. After removal of 6 bases from V and 13 bases from J, the junction contained 11 bases not matched to a gene. The germline gives CDR1 MNHEY, CDR2 SMNVEV (reference sequence). The CDR3 nucleotides read TGTGCCAGCAGCCCAGGGACAGGGGTCGGAAGCACCTTC. Encoded protein: CASSPGTGVGSTF.

This rearrangement joins TRBV5-1 to TRBJ1-1; 12 bases are shared with TRBD1. Germline CDR1 and CDR2: SGHRS and YFSETQ. The J segment lost 1 base and the V segment lost 4 bases, leaving 5 bases of the junction unmatched. The CDR3 is made up of 16 amino acids. CDR3 residues: CASSAGTGGTNTEAFF. The CDR3 DNA sequence: TGCGCCAGCAGCGCCGGGACAGGGGGCACGAACACTGAAGCTTTCTTT.

This clonotype was observed many times. The CDR3 region is CAISESGSAPPDEQFF. CDR3 bases: TGTGCCATCAGTGAGTCCGGTAGCGCCCCACCGGATGAGCAGTTCTTC. The V call is TRBV10-3, the J call TRBJ2-1; D perhaps matches TRBD2 (5 bases). The CDR3 spans 16 residues. Germline V CDR1 and CDR2: ENHRY, SYGVKD. Trimming took 0 bases from V and 8 from J, leaving 17 bases between them.

The table lists this clonotype with many counts. As DNA, the CDR3 is TGCGCCAGCAGCTACAGTTACAATGAGCAGTTCTTC. Protein: CASSYSYNEQFF. The V call is TRBV5-1, the J call TRBJ2-1, with D hard to call. The V gene's germline CDR1 is SGHRS and CDR2 YFSETQ. Trimming took 3 bases from V and 4 from J, leaving 5 bases between them. This CDR3 contains 12 residues. The full variable domain, in which reference TRBV5-1 and TRBJ2-1 provide the parts outside the CDR3, is KAGVTQTPRYLIKTRGQQVTLSCSPISGHRSVSWYQQTPGQGLQFLFEYFSETQRNKGNFPGRFSGRQFSNSRSEMNVSTLELGDSALYLCASSYSYNEQFFGPGTRLTVL.

This clonotype was counted ten times or more. The chain couples TRBV24-1 to TRBJ2-5; 9 bases are a match to TRBD2. The CDR3 covers 15 residues. The V gene's germline CDR1 is KGHDR and CDR2 SFDVKD. The V and J ends lost 4 bases and 5 bases, in that order; junction bases with no gene match: 7. The CDR3 sequence: CATSELAGVEETQYF. The DNA of the CDR3 is TGTGCCACCAGTGAGTTAGCGGGAGTGGAGGAGACCCAGTACTTC.

The chain combines TRBV7-9 with TRBJ2-5; maybe TRBD1 (6 bases). CDR1 is SEHNR and CDR2 is FQNEAQ in the germline V gene (reference sequence). V gave up 5 bases and J gave up 0 bases, with 16 bases separating them. This CDR3 spans 16 amino acids. The CDR3 DNA reads as TGTGCCAGCAGCCCCGCAATCACAGGGAACCAAGAGACCCAGTACTTC. Protein: CASSPAITGNQETQYF.

There are many counts of this clonotype. The chain joins TRBV4-1 to TRBJ2-1, with D possibly TRBD2 on 6 matching bases. The ends were cut back, 5 bases at V and 5 bases at J, with 16 bases in the middle. CDR3 length: 15 residues. CDR1 and CDR2 from the germline V gene are MGHRA and YSYEKL. CDR3 in amino acids: CASSESPGEDNEQFF. The CDR3 DNA is TGCGCCAGCAGCGAATCCCCGGGGGAGGACAATGAGCAGTTCTTC.

This clonotype was recorded at least ten times. The V call is TRBV12-3 or TRBV12-4, the J call TRBJ2-1; 7 nucleotides align to TRBD1. Trimming took 4 bases from V and 1 from J; bases not matched to a gene: 7. The CDR3 is 16 residues long. The CDR3 DNA follows: TGTGCCAGCAGTTCCTTGGACAGGTCATCCTACAATGAGCAGTTCTTC. The encoded protein is CASSSLDRSSYNEQFF.

There are many counts of this clonotype. V is TRBV12-3 or TRBV12-4 and J is TRBJ2-1, with D hard to call. Between the trimmed V and J ends, which lost 3 bases and 10 bases, there was a span of 7 bases. This CDR3 is 11 amino acids long. Written as DNA, the CDR3 is TGTGCCAGCAGTTTCATCAGGGAGCAGTTCTTC. This codes for CASSFIREQFF.

The V and J genes are TRBV2 and TRBJ1-5, with unresolved D. The CDR3 runs to 13 residues. The V end was cut by 4 bases, the J end by 8 bases, with 12 bases between. CDR1 SNHLY and CDR2 FYNNEI come from the germline V gene. The CDR3 protein is CASSAPSTEPQHF. The CDR3, as DNA: TGTGCCAGCAGTGCACCCTCCACGGAGCCCCAGCATTTT.

This clonotype was counted at least ten times. This rearrangement joins TRBV20-1 to TRBJ2-5, with D possibly called TRBD1 or TRBD2 (5 bases each). From germline, CDR1 is DFQATT and CDR2 SNEGSKA (reference sequence). The CDR3 has 16 residues. Trimming stripped 1 base from V and 2 bases from J, with 17 bases between. The CDR3 sequence: CSARVWGTVDQETQYF. The CDR3 DNA sequence: TGCAGTGCTAGAGTATGGGGGACGGTCGATCAAGAGACCCAGTACTTC.

The J gene is TRBJ2-3, the V gene TRBV7-2; tentative D call: TRBD2 (6 bases). CDR1 and CDR2 from the germline V gene are SGHTA and FQGNSA. The CDR3 has 14 amino acids. V lost 2 bases to trimming and J lost 1 base, with 7 bases between them. CDR3 coding DNA: TGTGCCAGCAGCTTAATAGCGGGCACAGATACGCAGTATTTT. The encoded protein is CASSLIAGTDTQYF.

The chain is built from TRBV6-4 and TRBJ2-1; 11 positions agree with TRBD2. With 3 bases clipped from V and 6 bases from J, the junction kept 4 bases outside the gene matches. The CDR3 totals 15 residues. Germline assignment: CDR1 MRHNA and CDR2 SNTAGT. The CDR3 region has the DNA TGTGCCAGCAGTGAAACTAGCGGGAGATTCAATGAGCAGTTCTTC. Encoded protein: CASSETSGRFNEQFF.

The rearrangement uses TRBV30 and TRBJ1-1; D remains unclear. The CDR3 has 13 amino acids. Trimming took off 4 bases at V and 1 base at J, with 10 bases between the two ends. Germline V lookup: CDR1 GTSNPN, CDR2 SVGIG (reference sequence). The chain's CDR3 is CAWISWQNTEAFF. In DNA, the CDR3 is TGTGCCTGGATCTCATGGCAGAACACTGAAGCTTTCTTT.

The rearrangement joins TRBV27 to TRBJ2-7; the D call may be TRBD1 or TRBD2 (5 bases each). The V and J ends lost 0 bases and 2 bases respectively, with 11 bases between them. Per germline, CDR1 MNHEY and CDR2 SMNVEV (reference sequence). There are 15 residues in the CDR3. DNA of the CDR3: TGTGCCAGCAGTTTATCGTGGGGGTCCCCCTACGAGCAGTACTTC. Translated, it gives CASSLSWGSPYEQYF.

Many counts were recorded for this clonotype. Its ends do not fully match the called genes, so a read error is possible. The V gene is TRBV13, the J gene TRBJ1-4; 7 nucleotides match TRBD1. This CDR3 spans 14 amino acids. Germline loops: CDR1 PRHDT, CDR2 FYEKMQ (reference sequence). CDR3 in amino acids: CASSLGTANEKLFF. Written as DNA, the CDR3 is TGTGCCAGCAGCCTAGGGACAGCAAATGAAAAACTGTTTTTT. The full variable domain, its missing parts supplied by reference TRBV13 and TRBJ1-4, is AAGVIQSPRHLIKEKRETATLKCYPIPRHDTVYWYQQGPGQDPQFLISFYEKMQSDKGSIPDRFSAQQFSDYHSELNMSSLELGDSALYFCASSLGTANEKLFFGSGTQLSVL.